A selection of T cell receptor beta chains follows, all from one sample in a study of blood T cell repertoires in COVID-19. Method: immunoSEQ multiplex PCR; TCRdb's copy keeps in-frame clones and lacks some. The sample has roughly 120,000 clones; roughly 82% are singletons. Sample: peripheral blood. The receptors here all came from a human donor in a cohort sampled during active COVID-19. Each CDR3 is given with its conserved first and last residue. D genes are given only for firm matches. Expanded clones get a size class; other rows say once, few or many, or leave the size out.

. TRBJ2-1 TRBV28 . TGTGCCAGCATCACGGGCCGGGGTATTTACAATGAGCAGTTCTTC CASITGRGIYNEQFF
TRBD2 TRBJ2-1 TRBV7-2 . TGTGCCAGCAGCTTGGGAGGGTCTTACAATGAGCAGTTCTTC CASSLGGSYNEQFF
. TRBJ2-7 TRBV7-2 . TGTGCCAGCAGTACTTCCTCCCTGGAGCAGTACTTC CASSTSSLEQYF
TRBD2 TRBJ2-7 TRBV27 . TGTGCCAGCAGGCCGGTTAGCGGGGCTACCTACGAGCAGTACTTC CASRPVSGATYEQYF
. TRBJ1-1 TRBV27 . TGTGCCAGCAAAGACAGACTGGGGATGAACACTGAAGCTTTCTTT CASKDRLGMNTEAFF
. TRBJ1-4 TRBV3-1/TRBV3-2 . TGTGCCAGCAGCCAAGGGGCAGGGATAGATGAAAAACTGTTTTTT CASSQGAGIDEKLFF
TRBD1 TRBJ1-3 TRBV13 . TGTGCCAGCAGCTTCACAGGGGGCCCTGGAAACACCATATATTTT CASSFTGGPGNTIYF
TRBD1 TRBJ2-7 TRBV18 . TGTGCCAGCTCAACGGGACCACAGGGGAACGAGCAGTACTTC CASSTGPQGNEQYF
TRBD1 TRBJ2-1 TRBV18 once TGTGCCAGCTCACCACTCGGACAGGGGTCCTACAATGAGCAGTTCTTC CASSPLGQGSYNEQFF
TRBD1 TRBJ1-1 TRBV18 . TGTGCCAGCTCGATAATACCAATGGGACAGGGGGCGAACACTGAAGCTTTCTTT CASSIIPMGQGANTEAFF
. TRBJ2-7 TRBV5-1 . TGCGCCACCAGACACGACTCTGGACAGCCCTGGGAGCAGTACTTC CATRHDSGQPWEQYF